This T cell receptor (beta chain) stems from a study of blood T cells in healthy people across ages. As for the study in general: The template switching approach captured approximately one barcoded beta molecule for every two T cells.

Together with a sample-barcoded 5' primer, a J-beta primer mix was included in a second PCR lasting about 7 to 11 cycles. TCRdb analysed the 5' RACE reads with MiXCR anew, one entry per CDR3 protein. The table records roughly 2 million distinct CDR3 sequences, 49% of them present only once. Per the germline V gene, CDR1 is MNHEY and CDR2 is SVGAGI. The CDR3 runs to 14 residues. The germline V and J ends were trimmed by 5 bases and 2 bases, with 10 bases remaining between them. The sequenced sample consisted of blood. This receptor was taken from a woman between 35 and 50 years old in good health. This chain joins TRBV6-5 and TRBJ2-1; D uncertain. This chain's CDR3 is CASSTDNPYNEQFF. The DNA for the CDR3 is TGTGCCAGCAGTACAGACAATCCCTACAATGAGCAGTTCTTC.